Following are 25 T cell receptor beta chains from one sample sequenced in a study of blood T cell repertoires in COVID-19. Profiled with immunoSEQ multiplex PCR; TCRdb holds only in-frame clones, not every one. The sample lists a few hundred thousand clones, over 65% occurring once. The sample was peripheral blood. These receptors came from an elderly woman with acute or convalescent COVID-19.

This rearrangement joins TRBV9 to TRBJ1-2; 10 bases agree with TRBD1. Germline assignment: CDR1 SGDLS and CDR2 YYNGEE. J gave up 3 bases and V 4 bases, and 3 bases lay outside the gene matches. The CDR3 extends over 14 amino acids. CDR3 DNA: TGTGCCAGCAGCCCGACAGGGGGCGACTATGGCTACACCTTC. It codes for CASSPTGGDYGYTF.

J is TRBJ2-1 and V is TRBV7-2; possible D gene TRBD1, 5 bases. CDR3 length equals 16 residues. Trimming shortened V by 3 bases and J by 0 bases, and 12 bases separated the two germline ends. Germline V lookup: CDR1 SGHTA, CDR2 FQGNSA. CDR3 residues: CASSLDITRSYNEQFF. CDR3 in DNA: TGTGCCAGCAGCTTGGACATCACACGCTCCTACAATGAGCAGTTCTTC.

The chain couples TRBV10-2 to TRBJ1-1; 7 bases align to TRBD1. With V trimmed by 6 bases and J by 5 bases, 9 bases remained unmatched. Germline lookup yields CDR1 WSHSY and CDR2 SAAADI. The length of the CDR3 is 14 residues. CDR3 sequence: CASRKTGLTTEAFF. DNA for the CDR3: TGCGCCAGCAGGAAGACAGGGCTCACGACTGAAGCTTTCTTT.

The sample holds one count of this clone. Here the CDR3 reads CATAPRTGDSKGGTQYF. CDR3 nucleotide sequence: TGTGCCACCGCCCCGAGGACAGGGGATTCCAAGGGGGGGACCCAGTACTTC. This rearrangement joins TRBV7-9 to TRBJ2-5; TRBD1 agrees at 9 bases. V shed 10 bases, J shed 7 bases, and the junction held 22 bases outside the gene matches. The CDR3 contains 17 residues. The germline CDR1 and CDR2 sequences are SEHNR and FQNEAQ (reference sequence).

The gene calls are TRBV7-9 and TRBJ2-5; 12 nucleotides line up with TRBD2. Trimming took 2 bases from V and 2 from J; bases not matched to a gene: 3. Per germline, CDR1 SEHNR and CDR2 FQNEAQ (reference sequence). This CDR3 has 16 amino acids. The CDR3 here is CASSLRGTSGQETQYF. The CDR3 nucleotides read TGTGCCAGCAGCTTAAGGGGGACTAGCGGGCAAGAGACCCAGTACTTC.

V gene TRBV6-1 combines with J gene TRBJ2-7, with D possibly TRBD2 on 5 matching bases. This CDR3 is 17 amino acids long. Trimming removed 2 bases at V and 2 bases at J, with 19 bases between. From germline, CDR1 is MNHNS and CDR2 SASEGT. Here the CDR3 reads CASSEMFRMGVTYEQYF. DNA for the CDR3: TGTGCCAGCAGTGAAATGTTTCGTATGGGAGTTACCTACGAGCAGTACTTC.

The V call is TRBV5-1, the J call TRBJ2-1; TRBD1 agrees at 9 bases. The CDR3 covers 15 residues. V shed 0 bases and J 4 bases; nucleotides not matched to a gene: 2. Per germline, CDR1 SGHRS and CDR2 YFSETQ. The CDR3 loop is CASSLGDRVYNEQFF. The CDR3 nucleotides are TGCGCCAGCAGCTTGGGGGACAGGGTTTACAATGAGCAGTTCTTC.

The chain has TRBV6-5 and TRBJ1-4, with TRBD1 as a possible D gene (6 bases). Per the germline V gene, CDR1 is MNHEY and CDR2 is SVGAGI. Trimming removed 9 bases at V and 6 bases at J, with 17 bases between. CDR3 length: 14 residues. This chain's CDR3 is CASTRDNFHEKLFF. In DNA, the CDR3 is TGTGCCAGTACGAGGGACAATTTCCATGAAAAACTGTTTTTT.

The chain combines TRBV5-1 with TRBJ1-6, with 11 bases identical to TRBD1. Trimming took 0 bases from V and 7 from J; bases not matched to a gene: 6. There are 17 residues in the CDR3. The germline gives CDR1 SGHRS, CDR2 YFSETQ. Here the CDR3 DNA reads TGCGCCAGCAGCTTGGGTGGACAGGGGGCTCGGAATTCACCCCTCCACTTT. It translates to CASSLGGQGARNSPLHF.

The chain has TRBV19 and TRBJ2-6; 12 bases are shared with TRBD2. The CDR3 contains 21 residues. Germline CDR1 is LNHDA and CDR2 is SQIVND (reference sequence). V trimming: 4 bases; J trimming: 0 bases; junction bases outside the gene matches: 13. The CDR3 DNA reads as TGTGCCAGTAGTAGCCTTCTCCTCTCTAGCGGGAGGGCCTCTGGGGCCAACGTCCTGACTTTC. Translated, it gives CASSSLLLSSGRASGANVLTF.

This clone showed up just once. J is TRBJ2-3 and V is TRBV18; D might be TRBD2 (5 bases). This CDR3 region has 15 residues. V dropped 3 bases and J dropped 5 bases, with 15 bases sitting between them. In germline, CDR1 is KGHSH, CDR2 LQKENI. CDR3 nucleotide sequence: TGTGCCAGCTCACCTCTCCTAAGCGGAGGAGATACGCAGTATTTT. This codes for CASSPLLSGGDTQYF.

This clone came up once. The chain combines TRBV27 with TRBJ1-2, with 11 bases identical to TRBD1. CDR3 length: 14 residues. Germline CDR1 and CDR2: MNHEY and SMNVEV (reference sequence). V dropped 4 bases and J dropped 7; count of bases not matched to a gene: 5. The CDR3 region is CASSSDRGLGGYTF. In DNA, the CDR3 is TGTGCCAGCAGTTCGGACAGGGGGCTAGGTGGCTACACCTTC.

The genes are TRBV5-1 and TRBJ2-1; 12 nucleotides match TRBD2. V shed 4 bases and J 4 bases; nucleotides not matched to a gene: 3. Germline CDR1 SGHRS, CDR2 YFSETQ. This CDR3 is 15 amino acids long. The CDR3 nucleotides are TGCGCCAGCAGCGGGGGGACTAGCGGGTACAATGAGCAGTTCTTC. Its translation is CASSGGTSGYNEQFF. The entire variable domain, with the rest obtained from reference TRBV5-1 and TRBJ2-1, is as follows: KAGVTQTPRYLIKTRGQQVTLSCSPISGHRSVSWYQQTPGQGLQFLFEYFSETQRNKGNFPGRFSGRQFSNSRSEMNVSTLELGDSALYLCASSGGTSGYNEQFFGPGTRLTVL.

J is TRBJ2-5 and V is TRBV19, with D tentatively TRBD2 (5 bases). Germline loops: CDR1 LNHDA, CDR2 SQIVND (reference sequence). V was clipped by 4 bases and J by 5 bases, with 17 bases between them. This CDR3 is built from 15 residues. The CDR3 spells CASSSRAGQAETQYF. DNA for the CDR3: TGTGCCAGTAGTAGTCGGGCGGGTCAGGCGGAGACCCAGTACTTC.

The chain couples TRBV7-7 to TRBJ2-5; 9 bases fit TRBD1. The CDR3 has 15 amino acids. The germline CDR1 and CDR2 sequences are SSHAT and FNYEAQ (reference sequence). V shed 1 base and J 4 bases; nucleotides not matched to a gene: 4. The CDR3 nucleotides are TGTGCCAGCAGCTTAGGGGGGGACAGGGCAGAGACCCAGTACTTC. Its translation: CASSLGGDRAETQYF.

The chain's CDR3 is CASSLRGLSGSQETQYF. The CDR3 DNA sequence: TGTGCCAGCAGCTTGAGGGGACTTAGCGGTTCTCAAGAGACCCAGTACTTC. This sequence joins TRBV5-4 and TRBJ2-5, with D perhaps TRBD2 (6 bases). The CDR3 extends over 17 amino acids. CDR1 and CDR2 (germline): SGHNT, YYREEE (reference sequence). V was shortened by 1 base and J by 2 bases, with 18 bases between the two germline ends.

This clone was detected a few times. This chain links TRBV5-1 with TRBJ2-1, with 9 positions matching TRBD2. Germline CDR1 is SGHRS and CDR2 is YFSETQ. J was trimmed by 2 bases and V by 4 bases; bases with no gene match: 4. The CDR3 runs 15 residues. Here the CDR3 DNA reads TGCGCCAGCAGCCAGGCGGGGGGGACCTACAATGAGCAGTTCTTC. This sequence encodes CASSQAGGTYNEQFF. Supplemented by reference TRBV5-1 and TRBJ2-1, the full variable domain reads KAGVTQTPRYLIKTRGQQVTLSCSPISGHRSVSWYQQTPGQGLQFLFEYFSETQRNKGNFPGRFSGRQFSNSRSEMNVSTLELGDSALYLCASSQAGGTYNEQFFGPGTRLTVL.

CDR3 DNA: TGCGCCAGCAGCTTGGAAGGGGGGGCTAACACTGAAGCTTTCTTT. Protein sequence: CASSLEGGANTEAFF. This sequence joins TRBV5-1 and TRBJ1-1; TRBD1 might be the D (6 bases). V was cut by 0 bases and J by 2 bases, with 11 bases left in between. The length of the CDR3 is 15 residues. Germline CDR1 reads SGHRS; CDR2 reads YFSETQ.

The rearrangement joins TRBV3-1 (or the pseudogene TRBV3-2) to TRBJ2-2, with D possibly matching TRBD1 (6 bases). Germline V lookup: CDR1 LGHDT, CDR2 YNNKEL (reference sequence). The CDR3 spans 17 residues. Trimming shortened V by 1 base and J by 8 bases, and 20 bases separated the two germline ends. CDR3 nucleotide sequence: TGTGCCAGCAGCCAAGTTATGACAGGCCCCAAGGGAGGGGAGCTGTTTTTT. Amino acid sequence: CASSQVMTGPKGGELFF.

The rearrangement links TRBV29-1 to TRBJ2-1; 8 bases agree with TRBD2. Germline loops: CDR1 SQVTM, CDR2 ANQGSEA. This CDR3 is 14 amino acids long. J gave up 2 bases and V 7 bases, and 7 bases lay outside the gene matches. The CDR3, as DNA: TGCAGCGCCCGGGGCGGGGGGCCCTACAATGAGCAGTTCTTC. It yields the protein CSARGGGPYNEQFF.

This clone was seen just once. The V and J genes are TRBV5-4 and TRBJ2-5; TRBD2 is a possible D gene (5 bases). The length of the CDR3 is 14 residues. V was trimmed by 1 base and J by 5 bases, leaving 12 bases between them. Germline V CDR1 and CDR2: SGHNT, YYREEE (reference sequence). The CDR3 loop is CASSLPKGDETQYF. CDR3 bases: TGTGCCAGCAGCTTGCCTAAGGGAGATGAGACCCAGTACTTC.

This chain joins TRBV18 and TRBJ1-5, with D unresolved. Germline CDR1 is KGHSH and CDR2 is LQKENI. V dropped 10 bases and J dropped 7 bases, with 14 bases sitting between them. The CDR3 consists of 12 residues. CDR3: CATSEVSQPQHF. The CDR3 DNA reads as TGTGCCACTTCCGAGGTTTCCCAGCCCCAGCATTTT.

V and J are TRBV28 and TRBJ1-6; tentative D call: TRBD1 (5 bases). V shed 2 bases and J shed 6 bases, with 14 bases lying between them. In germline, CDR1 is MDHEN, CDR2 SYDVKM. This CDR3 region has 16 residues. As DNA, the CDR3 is TGTGCCAGCAGTTTAATAGGGACTACTTTTAATTCACCCCTCCACTTT. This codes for CASSLIGTTFNSPLHF.

CDR3 in amino acids: CSVDWGGTEAFF. The DNA for the CDR3 is TGCAGCGTCGACTGGGGGGGTACTGAAGCTTTCTTT. The chain is built from TRBV29-1 and TRBJ1-1; possibly TRBD1 for D (5 bases). V was pared by 6 bases and J by 5 bases, with 13 bases between. CDR3 length equals 12 residues. Per germline, CDR1 SQVTM and CDR2 ANQGSEA. Complete variable domain (other parts from reference TRBV29-1 and TRBJ1-1): SAVISQKPSRDICQRGTSLTIQCQVDSQVTMMFWYRQQPGQSLTLIATANQGSEATYESGFVIDKFPISRPNLTFSTLTVSNMSPEDSSIYLCSVDWGGTEAFFGQGTRLTVV.

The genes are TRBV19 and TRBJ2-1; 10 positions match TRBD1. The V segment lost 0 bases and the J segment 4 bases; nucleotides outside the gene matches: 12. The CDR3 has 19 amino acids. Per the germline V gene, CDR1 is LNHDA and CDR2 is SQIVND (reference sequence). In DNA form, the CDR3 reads TGTGCCAGTAGTATAGAAGGGACAGGGGCAGTAGGGTCATACAATGAGCAGTTCTTC. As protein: CASSIEGTGAVGSYNEQFF.